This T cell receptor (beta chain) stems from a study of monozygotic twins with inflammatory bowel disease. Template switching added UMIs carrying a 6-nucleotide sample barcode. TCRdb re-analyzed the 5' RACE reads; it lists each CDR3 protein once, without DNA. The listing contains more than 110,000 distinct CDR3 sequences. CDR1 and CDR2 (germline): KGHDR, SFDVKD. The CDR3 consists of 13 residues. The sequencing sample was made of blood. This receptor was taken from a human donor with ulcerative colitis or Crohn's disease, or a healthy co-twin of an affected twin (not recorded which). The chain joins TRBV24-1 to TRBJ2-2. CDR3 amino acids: CATPDPNTGELFF.